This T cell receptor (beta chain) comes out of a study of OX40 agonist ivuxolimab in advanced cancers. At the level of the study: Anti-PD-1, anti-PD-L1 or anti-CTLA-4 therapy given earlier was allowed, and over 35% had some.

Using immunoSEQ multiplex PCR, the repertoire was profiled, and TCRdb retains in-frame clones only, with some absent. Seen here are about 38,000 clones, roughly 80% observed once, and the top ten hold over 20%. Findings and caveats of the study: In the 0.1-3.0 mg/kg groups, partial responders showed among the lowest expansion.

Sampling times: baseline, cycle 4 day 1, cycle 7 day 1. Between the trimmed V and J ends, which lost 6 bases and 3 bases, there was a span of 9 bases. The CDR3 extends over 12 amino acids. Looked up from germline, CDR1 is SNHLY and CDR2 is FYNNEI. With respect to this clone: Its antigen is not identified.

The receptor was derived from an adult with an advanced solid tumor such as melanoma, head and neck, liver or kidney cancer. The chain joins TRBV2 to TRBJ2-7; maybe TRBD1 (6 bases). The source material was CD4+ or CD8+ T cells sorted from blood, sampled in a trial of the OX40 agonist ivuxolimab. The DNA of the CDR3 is TGTGCCAGCAGATCGGACAGCTACGAGCAGTACTTC. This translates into CASRSDSYEQYF. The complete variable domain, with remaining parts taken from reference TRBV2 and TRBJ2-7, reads EPEVTQTPSHQVTQMGQEVILRCVPISNHLYFYWYRQILGQKVEFLVSFYNNEISEKSEIFDDQFSVERPDGSNFTLKIRSTKLEDSAMYFCASRSDSYEQYFGPGTRLTVT.